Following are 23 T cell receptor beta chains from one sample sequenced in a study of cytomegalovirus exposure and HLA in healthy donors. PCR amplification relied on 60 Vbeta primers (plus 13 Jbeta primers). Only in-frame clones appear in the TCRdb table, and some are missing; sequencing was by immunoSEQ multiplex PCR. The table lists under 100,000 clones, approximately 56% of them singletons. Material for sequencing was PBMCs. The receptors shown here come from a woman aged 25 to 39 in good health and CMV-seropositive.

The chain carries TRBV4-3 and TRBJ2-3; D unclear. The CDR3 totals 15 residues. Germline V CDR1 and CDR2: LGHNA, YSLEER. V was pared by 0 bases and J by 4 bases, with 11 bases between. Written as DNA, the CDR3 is TGCGCCAGCAGCCAAGATAACGCGGTTTCAGATACGCAGTATTTT. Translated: CASSQDNAVSDTQYF.

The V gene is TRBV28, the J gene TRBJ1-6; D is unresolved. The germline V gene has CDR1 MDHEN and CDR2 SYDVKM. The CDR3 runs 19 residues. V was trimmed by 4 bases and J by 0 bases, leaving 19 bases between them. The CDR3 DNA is TGTGCCAGCAGTTCTCCCTTAGTGGATAGGAGCTCCTATAATTCACCCCTCCACTTT. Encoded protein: CASSSPLVDRSSYNSPLHF.

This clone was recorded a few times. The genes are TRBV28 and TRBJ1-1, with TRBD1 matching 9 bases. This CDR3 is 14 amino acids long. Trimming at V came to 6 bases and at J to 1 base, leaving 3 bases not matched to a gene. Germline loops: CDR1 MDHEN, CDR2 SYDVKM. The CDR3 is CASRGTGPNTEAFF. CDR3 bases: TGTGCCAGCAGGGGGACAGGGCCGAACACTGAAGCTTTCTTT.

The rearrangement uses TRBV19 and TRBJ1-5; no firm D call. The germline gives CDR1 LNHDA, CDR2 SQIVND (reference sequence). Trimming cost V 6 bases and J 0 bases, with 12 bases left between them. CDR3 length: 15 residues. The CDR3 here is CASSPRAASNQPQHF. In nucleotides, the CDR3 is TGTGCCAGTAGCCCAAGAGCGGCTAGCAATCAGCCCCAGCATTTT. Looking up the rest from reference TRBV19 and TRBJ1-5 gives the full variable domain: DGGITQSPKYLFRKEGQNVTLSCEQNLNHDAMYWYRQDPGQGLRLIYYSQIVNDFQKGDIAEGYSVSREKKESFPLTVTSAQKNPTAFYLCASSPRAASNQPQHFGDGTRLSIL.

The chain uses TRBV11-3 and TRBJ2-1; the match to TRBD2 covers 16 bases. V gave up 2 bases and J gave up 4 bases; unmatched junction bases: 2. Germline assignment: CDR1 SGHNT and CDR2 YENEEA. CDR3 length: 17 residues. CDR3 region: CASSLTGLAGGYNEQFF. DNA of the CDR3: TGTGCCAGCAGCTTAACGGGACTAGCGGGAGGGTACAATGAGCAGTTCTTC.

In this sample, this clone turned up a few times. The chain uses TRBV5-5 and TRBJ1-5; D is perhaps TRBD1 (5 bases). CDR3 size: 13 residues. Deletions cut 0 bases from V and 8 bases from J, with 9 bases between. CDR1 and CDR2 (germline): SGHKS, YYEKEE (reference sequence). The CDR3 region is CASSLEGIEPQHF. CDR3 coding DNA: TGTGCCAGCAGCTTGGAGGGGATAGAGCCCCAGCATTTT.

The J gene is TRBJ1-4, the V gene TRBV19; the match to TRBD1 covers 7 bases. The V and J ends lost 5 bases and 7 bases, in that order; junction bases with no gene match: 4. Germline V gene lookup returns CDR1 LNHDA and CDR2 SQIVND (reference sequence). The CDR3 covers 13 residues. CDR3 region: CASSDRDGEKLFF. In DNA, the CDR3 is TGTGCCAGTAGTGACAGGGACGGTGAAAAACTGTTTTTT.

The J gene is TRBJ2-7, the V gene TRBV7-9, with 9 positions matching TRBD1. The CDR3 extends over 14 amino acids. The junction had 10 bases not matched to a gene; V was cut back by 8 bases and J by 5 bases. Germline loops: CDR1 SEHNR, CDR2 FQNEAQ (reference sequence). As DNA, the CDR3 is TGTGCCAGCGCCGCCGGGACAGGGCTTAACGAGCAGTACTTC. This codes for CASAAGTGLNEQYF.

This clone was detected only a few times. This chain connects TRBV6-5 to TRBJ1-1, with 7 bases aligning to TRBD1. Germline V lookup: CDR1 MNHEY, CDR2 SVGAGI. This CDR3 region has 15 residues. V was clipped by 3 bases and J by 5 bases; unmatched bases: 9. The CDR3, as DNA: TGTGCCAGCAGTTATACGGGACAGTATGGGACTGAAGCTTTCTTT. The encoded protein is CASSYTGQYGTEAFF.

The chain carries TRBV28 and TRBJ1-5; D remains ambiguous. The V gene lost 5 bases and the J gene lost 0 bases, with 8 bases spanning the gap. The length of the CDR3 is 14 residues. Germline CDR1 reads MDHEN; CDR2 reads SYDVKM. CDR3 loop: CASSLVYSNQPQHF. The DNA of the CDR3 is TGTGCCAGCAGTCTAGTCTATAGCAATCAGCCCCAGCATTTT.

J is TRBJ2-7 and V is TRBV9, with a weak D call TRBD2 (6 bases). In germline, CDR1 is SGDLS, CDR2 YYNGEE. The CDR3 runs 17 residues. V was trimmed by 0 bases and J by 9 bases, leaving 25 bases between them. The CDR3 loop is CASSVGGPGLRGSVQYF. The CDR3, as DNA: TGTGCCAGCAGCGTAGGGGGACCGGGACTGAGGGGTTCTGTGCAGTACTTC.

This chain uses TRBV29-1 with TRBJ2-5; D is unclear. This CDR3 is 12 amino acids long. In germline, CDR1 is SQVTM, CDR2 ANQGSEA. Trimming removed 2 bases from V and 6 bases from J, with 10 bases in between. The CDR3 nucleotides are TGCAGCGTTGAATCCGAAGCGAAGACCCAGTACTTC. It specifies CSVESEAKTQYF. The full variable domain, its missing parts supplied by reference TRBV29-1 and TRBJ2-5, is SAVISQKPSRDICQRGTSLTIQCQVDSQVTMMFWYRQQPGQSLTLIATANQGSEATYESGFVIDKFPISRPNLTFSTLTVSNMSPEDSSIYLCSVESEAKTQYFGPGTRLLVL.

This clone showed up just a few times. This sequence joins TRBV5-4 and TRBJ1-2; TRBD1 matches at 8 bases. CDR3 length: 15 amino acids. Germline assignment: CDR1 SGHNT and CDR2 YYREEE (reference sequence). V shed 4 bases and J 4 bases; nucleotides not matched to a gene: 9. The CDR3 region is CASSAETGATYGYTF. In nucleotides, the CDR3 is TGTGCCAGCAGCGCCGAGACAGGGGCGACCTATGGCTACACCTTC.

Here the CDR3 reads CASSSVNTEAFF. In nucleotides, the CDR3 is TGTGCCAGCAGTTCGGTGAACACTGAAGCTTTCTTT. V and J are TRBV6-1 and TRBJ1-1; D call uncertain. The germline V gene encodes CDR1 MNHNS and CDR2 SASEGT. Deletions cut 5 bases from V and 0 bases from J, with 4 bases between. This CDR3 region has 12 residues.

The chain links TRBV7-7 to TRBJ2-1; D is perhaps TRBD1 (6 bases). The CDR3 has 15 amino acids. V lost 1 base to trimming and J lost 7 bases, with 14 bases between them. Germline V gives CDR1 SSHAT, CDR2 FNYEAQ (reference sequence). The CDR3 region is CASSLVPGVGNEQFF. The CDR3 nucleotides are TGTGCCAGCAGCTTAGTCCCAGGGGTGGGGAATGAGCAGTTCTTC.

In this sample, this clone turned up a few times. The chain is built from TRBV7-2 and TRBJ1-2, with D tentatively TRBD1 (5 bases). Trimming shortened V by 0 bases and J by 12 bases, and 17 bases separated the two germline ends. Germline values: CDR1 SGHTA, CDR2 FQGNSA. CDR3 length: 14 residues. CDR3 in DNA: TGTGCCAGCAGCTTAGCGTTTAGGGGCAGGGCCCACACCTTC. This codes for CASSLAFRGRAHTF. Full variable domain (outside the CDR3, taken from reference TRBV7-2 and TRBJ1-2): GAGVSQSPSNKVTEKGKDVELRCDPISGHTALYWYRQSLGQGLEFLIYFQGNSAPDKSGLPSDRFSAERTGGSVSTLTIQRTQQEDSAVYLCASSLAFRGRAHTFGSGTRLTVV.

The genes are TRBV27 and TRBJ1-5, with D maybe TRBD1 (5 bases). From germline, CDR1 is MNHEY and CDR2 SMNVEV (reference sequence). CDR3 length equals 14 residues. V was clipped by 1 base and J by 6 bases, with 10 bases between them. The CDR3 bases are TGTGCCAGCAGTTTATACCTGGGGGGTCAGCCCCAGCATTTT. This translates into CASSLYLGGQPQHF.

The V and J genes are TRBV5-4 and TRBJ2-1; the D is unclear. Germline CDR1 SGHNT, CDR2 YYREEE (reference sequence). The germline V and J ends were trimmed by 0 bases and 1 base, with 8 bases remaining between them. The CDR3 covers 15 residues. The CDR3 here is CASSLGLYSYNEQFF. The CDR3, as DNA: TGTGCCAGCAGCTTGGGCCTATATTCCTACAATGAGCAGTTCTTC.

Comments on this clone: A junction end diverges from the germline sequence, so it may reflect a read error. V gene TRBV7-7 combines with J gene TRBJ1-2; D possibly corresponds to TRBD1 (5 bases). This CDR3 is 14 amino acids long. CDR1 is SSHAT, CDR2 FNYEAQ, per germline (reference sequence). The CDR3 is CASSLGQDNYGYTF. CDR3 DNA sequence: TGTGCCAGCAGCTTAGGGCAGGACAACTATGGCTACACTTTC.

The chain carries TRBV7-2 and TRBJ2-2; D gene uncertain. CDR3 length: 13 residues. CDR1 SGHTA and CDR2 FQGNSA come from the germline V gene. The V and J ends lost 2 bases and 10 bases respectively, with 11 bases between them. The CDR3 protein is CASSLQLVPELFF. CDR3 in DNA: TGTGCCAGCAGCTTACAACTTGTTCCGGAGCTGTTTTTT.

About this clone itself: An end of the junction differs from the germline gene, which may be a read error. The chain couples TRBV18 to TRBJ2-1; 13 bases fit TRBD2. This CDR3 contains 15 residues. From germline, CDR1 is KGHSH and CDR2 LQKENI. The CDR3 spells CASSPLAGGNNEQFF. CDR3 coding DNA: TGTGCCAGCTCCCCACTAGCGGGGGGGAATAATGAGCAGTTCTTC.

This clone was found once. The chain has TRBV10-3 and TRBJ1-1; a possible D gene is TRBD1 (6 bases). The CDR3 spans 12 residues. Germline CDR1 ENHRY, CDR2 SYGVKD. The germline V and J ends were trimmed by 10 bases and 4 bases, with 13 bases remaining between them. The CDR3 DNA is TGTGCCACACAGGGTTTGGGCACTGAAGCTTTCTTT. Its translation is CATQGLGTEAFF.

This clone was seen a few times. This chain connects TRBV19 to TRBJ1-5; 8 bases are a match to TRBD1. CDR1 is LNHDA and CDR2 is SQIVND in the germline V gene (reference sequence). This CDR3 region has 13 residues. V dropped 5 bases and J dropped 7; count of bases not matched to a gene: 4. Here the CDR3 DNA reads TGTGCCAGTAGTCTCGGACAGGGACAGCCCCAGCATTTT. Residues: CASSLGQGQPQHF.